One sample yielded the 26 T cell receptor beta chains listed below, sequenced in a study of blood T cell repertoires in COVID-19. Method: immunoSEQ multiplex PCR; TCRdb's copy keeps in-frame clones and lacks some. The table includes some 150,000 clones, about 86% detected once. Input material: peripheral blood. These TCRs come from a woman aged 60-70 years with acute or convalescent COVID-19.

The chain uses TRBV3-1 (or the pseudogene TRBV3-2) and TRBJ2-5; D is possibly TRBD1 (5 bases). The germline V gene has CDR1 LGHDT and CDR2 YNNKEL (reference sequence). CDR3 length: 14 residues. The germline V and J ends were trimmed by 1 base and 1 base, with 7 bases remaining between them. As DNA, the CDR3 is TGTGCCAGCAGCCAAGTACAGGTCCAAGAGACCCAGTACTTC. Protein sequence: CASSQVQVQETQYF.

This chain links TRBV3-1 (or the pseudogene TRBV3-2) with TRBJ2-7; 10 bases line up with TRBD1. Trimming took 0 bases from V and 2 from J; bases not matched to a gene: 7. Per germline, CDR1 LGHDT and CDR2 YNNKEL (reference sequence). There are 17 residues in the CDR3. The chain's CDR3 is CASSQDRDRGQAYEQYF. DNA for the CDR3: TGTGCCAGCAGCCAAGACCGGGACAGGGGACAAGCCTACGAGCAGTACTTC.

About this clone: Germline is not matched at one junction end, which may reflect a read error. This chain uses TRBV5-8 with TRBJ2-7; no clear D gene. The CDR3 length is 8 residues. Germline CDR1 reads SGHTS; CDR2 reads YDEGEE. Written as DNA, the CDR3 is TGTGCCAGCAGCTCTAGTCCCTTC. This gives the protein CASSSSPF. Based on the CDR3 plus reference TRBV5-8 and TRBJ2-7, the full variable domain is EAGVTQSPTHLIKTRGQQATLRCSPISGHTSVYWYQQALGLGLQFLLWYDEGEERNRGNFPPRFSGRQFPNYSSELNVNALELEDSALYLCASSSSPFGPGTRLTVT.

The chain couples TRBV20-1 to TRBJ2-1; D gene unclear. The V and J ends lost 3 bases and 9 bases respectively, with 9 bases between them. Germline V gene sequence: CDR1 DFQATT, CDR2 SNEGSKA (reference sequence). This CDR3 spans 11 amino acids. The CDR3 is CSASYQSEQFF. The DNA for the CDR3 is TGCAGTGCTAGTTACCAGTCTGAGCAGTTCTTC.

The chain links TRBV29-1 to TRBJ2-1; no firm D call. With 1 base removed from V and 4 bases from J, the gap between germline ends came to 8 bases. CDR1 SQVTM and CDR2 ANQGSEA come from the germline V gene. The CDR3 is made up of 13 amino acids. In DNA, the CDR3 is TGCAGCGTTGAAGTAAGCGCTTACAATGAGCAGTTCTTC. Residues: CSVEVSAYNEQFF.

The chain is built from TRBV5-6 and TRBJ1-2; D is unresolved. Trimming removed 0 bases from V and 4 bases from J, with 10 bases in between. Germline V gene lookup returns CDR1 SGHDT and CDR2 YYEEEE. The CDR3 is 14 residues long. This CDR3 reads CASSLEFGAYGYTF. DNA for the CDR3: TGTGCCAGCAGCTTGGAGTTCGGTGCCTATGGCTACACCTTC.

This clone was seen a few times. The chain joins TRBV7-6 to TRBJ2-5; 11 positions agree with TRBD2. CDR1 is SGHVS and CDR2 is FNYEAQ in the germline V gene. The trim removed 7 bases at V and 2 bases at J, leaving 15 bases unmatched. The CDR3 totals 18 residues. CDR3 sequence (DNA): TGTGCCAGCACCGGAGAAGGACTAGCGGGTGGGCAACAAGAGACCCAGTACTTC. Its protein product is CASTGEGLAGGQQETQYF.

The gene calls are TRBV2 and TRBJ1-1; 11 bases align to TRBD1. The germline V gene encodes CDR1 SNHLY and CDR2 FYNNEI. The CDR3 is made up of 14 amino acids. V trimming: 4 bases; J trimming: 6 bases; junction bases outside the gene matches: 4. In DNA, the CDR3 is TGTGCCAGCAGTGGGACAGGGGGCGAGGCTGAAGCTTTCTTT. Protein sequence: CASSGTGGEAEAFF.

DNA of the CDR3: TGTGCCAGCAGTGTAGACAGGGCCACCTACAATGAGCAGTTCTTC. Its protein is CASSVDRATYNEQFF. V gene TRBV2 combines with J gene TRBJ2-1, with 7 bases that match TRBD1. CDR1 and CDR2 from the germline V gene are SNHLY and FYNNEI. J lost 2 bases, V lost 4 bases, and 5 bases had no gene match. The CDR3 extends over 15 amino acids.

This clone was observed once. This rearrangement joins TRBV6-5 to TRBJ1-3; a possible D gene is TRBD1 (5 bases). V lost 4 bases and J lost 0, with 13 bases in between. Germline assignment: CDR1 MNHEY and CDR2 SVGAGI. The CDR3 extends over 16 amino acids. Written as DNA, the CDR3 is TGTGCCAGCAGTTTTTCAGGGACTCACTCTGGAAACACCATATATTTT. Translation gives CASSFSGTHSGNTIYF.

The chain has TRBV9 and TRBJ2-1, with a tentative D call TRBD1 (6 bases). The length of the CDR3 is 13 residues. Looked up from germline, CDR1 is SGDLS and CDR2 is YYNGEE. Trimming took off 6 bases at V and 7 bases at J, with 14 bases between the two ends. CDR3: CASNQKGENEQFF. For the CDR3, the DNA is TGTGCCAGCAACCAGAAGGGGGAAAATGAGCAGTTCTTC. The full variable domain, in which reference TRBV9 and TRBJ2-1 provide the parts outside the CDR3, is DSGVTQTPKHLITATGQRVTLRCSPRSGDLSVYWYQQSLDQGLQFLIQYYNGEERAKGNILERFSAQQFPDLHSELNLSSLELGDSALYFCASNQKGENEQFFGPGTRLTVL.

Only one count was recorded for this clone. The chain has TRBV18 and TRBJ2-1, with D maybe TRBD1 (5 bases). Germline values: CDR1 KGHSH, CDR2 LQKENI. With 1 base removed from V and 8 bases from J, the gap between germline ends came to 18 bases. The CDR3 loop spans 16 amino acids. The CDR3 reads CASSPLHRSPLDEQFF. The CDR3 DNA is TGTGCCAGCTCACCACTCCACAGGTCCCCCTTGGATGAGCAGTTCTTC.

The CDR3 bases are TGTGCCAGCAGTCCCGAGAAAGAGACCCAGTACTTC. As protein: CASSPEKETQYF. The rearrangement links TRBV3-1 (or the pseudogene TRBV3-2) to TRBJ2-5, with D uncertain. There are 12 residues in the CDR3. Trimming left V 6 bases short and J 3 bases short, with 8 bases between. CDR1 and CDR2 from the germline V gene are LGHDT and YNNKEL (reference sequence).

The chain is built from TRBV18 and TRBJ2-6; 7 bases are a match to TRBD1. CDR1 and CDR2 (germline): KGHSH, LQKENI. The CDR3 contains 16 residues. Trimming took 6 bases from V and 1 from J; bases not matched to a gene: 6. The chain's CDR3 is CASSSGTASGANVLTF. CDR3 nucleotides: TGTGCCAGCTCGTCCGGGACAGCATCTGGGGCCAACGTCCTGACTTTC.

This chain joins TRBV11-2 and TRBJ2-1; no firm D call. The CDR3 loop spans 15 amino acids. Germline CDR1 reads SGHAT; CDR2 reads FQNNGV. Trimming removed 5 bases at V and 0 bases at J, with 11 bases between. The CDR3 coding sequence is TGTGCCAGCAGCCCCCCCCCGGGCTCCTACAATGAGCAGTTCTTC. Translation gives CASSPPPGSYNEQFF.

The chain recombines TRBV2 with TRBJ1-1; D is possibly TRBD1 (6 bases). CDR1 is SNHLY, CDR2 FYNNEI, per germline. V lost 3 bases, J lost 4 bases, and 12 bases lay in between. The CDR3 extends over 14 amino acids. CDR3 amino acids: CASSDLGASTEAFF. Here the CDR3 DNA reads TGTGCCAGCAGTGATCTGGGGGCGAGCACTGAAGCTTTCTTT.

A single count supports this clone. The chain couples TRBV10-3 to TRBJ1-1; 7 positions match TRBD1. The CDR3 runs 14 residues. With V trimmed by 3 bases and J by 5 bases, 6 bases remained unmatched. The germline CDR1 and CDR2 sequences are ENHRY and SYGVKD. This chain's CDR3 is CAISDPGGQTEAFF. The CDR3 DNA reads TGTGCCATCAGTGACCCTGGGGGACAGACTGAAGCTTTCTTT.

The V and J genes are TRBV7-3 and TRBJ2-3; weak D call: TRBD1 (5 bases). Between the trimmed V and J ends, which lost 2 bases and 2 bases, there was a span of 8 bases. Germline V CDR1 and CDR2: SGHTA, FQGTGA. This CDR3 spans 14 amino acids. CDR3 in amino acids: CASSLDRLTDTQYF. The CDR3, as DNA: TGTGCCAGCAGCTTAGACAGACTCACAGATACGCAGTATTTT.

V and J are TRBV29-1 and TRBJ2-3; TRBD2 matches at 11 bases. V lost 7 bases and J lost 0; bases outside the gene matches: 3. CDR1 is SQVTM, CDR2 ANQGSEA, per germline. The CDR3 runs to 14 residues. The CDR3 loop is CSATSGGSTDTQYF. CDR3 bases: TGCAGCGCCACTAGCGGGGGCAGCACAGATACGCAGTATTTT.

This chain uses TRBV11-2 with TRBJ1-2; D may be TRBD1 (6 bases). The ends were cut back, 6 bases at V and 3 bases at J, with 11 bases in the middle. The CDR3 extends over 13 amino acids. Germline CDR1 and CDR2: SGHAT and FQNNGV. DNA of the CDR3: TGTGCCAGCAGGTTACAGGGCTACTATGGCTACACCTTC. Translated: CASRLQGYYGYTF.

The gene calls are TRBV3-1 (or the pseudogene TRBV3-2) and TRBJ2-6; perhaps TRBD1 as D (6 bases). This CDR3 region has 15 residues. Between the trimmed V and J ends, which lost 4 bases and 2 bases, there was a span of 9 bases. Germline V gene sequence: CDR1 LGHDT, CDR2 YNNKEL (reference sequence). The CDR3 nucleotides read TGTGCCAGCAGCCTACACAGGGCTGGGGCCAACGTCCTGACTTTC. Amino acids: CASSLHRAGANVLTF.

This chain uses TRBV2 with TRBJ1-5, with TRBD1 identical over 9 bases. V lost 5 bases, J lost 7 bases, and 6 bases stayed unmatched. Germline V lookup: CDR1 SNHLY, CDR2 FYNNEI. CDR3 length equals 14 residues. The CDR3 nucleotides read TGTGCCAGCAGTACGAGACAGGGGGGACAGCCCCAGCATTTT. It specifies CASSTRQGGQPQHF.

J is TRBJ1-3 and V is TRBV18, with 10 bases identical to TRBD1. This CDR3 has 16 amino acids. Germline CDR1 reads KGHSH; CDR2 reads LQKENI. Losses at the gene ends were 5 bases for V and 1 base for J; bases not matched to a gene: 5. CDR3 sequence reads: CASSRDRGTSGNTIYF. The CDR3 region has the DNA TGTGCCAGCTCAAGGGACAGGGGTACTTCTGGAAACACCATATATTTT.

This chain uses TRBV5-8 with TRBJ1-5; D possibly corresponds to TRBD1 (5 bases). The CDR3 is 15 amino acids. The germline CDR1 and CDR2 sequences are SGHTS and YDEGEE. V lost 4 bases, J lost 3 bases, and 14 bases lay in between. The CDR3 here is CASSRTPYYNQPQHF. In nucleotides, the CDR3 is TGTGCCAGCAGCCGGACACCCTACTACAATCAGCCCCAGCATTTT.

The J gene is TRBJ2-1, the V gene TRBV3-1 (or the pseudogene TRBV3-2); 8 nucleotides line up with TRBD2. CDR3 length: 15 residues. V shed 1 base and J 8 bases; nucleotides not matched to a gene: 7. CDR1 and CDR2 (germline): LGHDT, YNNKEL (reference sequence). CDR3 in amino acids: CASSQGPGGQYEQFF. CDR3 nucleotides: TGTGCCAGCAGCCAAGGGCCGGGGGGGCAATATGAGCAGTTCTTC.

The V gene is TRBV18, the J gene TRBJ2-2; D ambiguous. The V gene lost 3 bases and the J gene lost 4 bases, with 3 bases spanning the gap. The germline V gene encodes CDR1 KGHSH and CDR2 LQKENI. The CDR3 contains 12 residues. The CDR3 nucleotides are TGTGCCAGCTCACCCGGCACCGGGGAGCTGTTTTTT. Translation: CASSPGTGELFF.